This T cell receptor beta chain was profiled in a study of OX40 agonist ivuxolimab in advanced cancers. This clone was observed a single time. Germline V gene data show CDR1 as SGHDN and CDR2 as FVKESK. Trimming removed 6 bases at V and 2 bases at J, with 8 bases between. There are 13 residues in the CDR3. Produced via immunoSEQ multiplex PCR; TCRdb's table is partial and in-frame only. The sample yields under 60,000 clones, roughly 80% seen once. The specimen comprised CD4+ or CD8+ T cells sorted from blood, sampled in a trial of the OX40 agonist ivuxolimab. The V and J genes are TRBV14 and TRBJ2-1; TRBD1 or TRBD2 may be the D gene (5 bases each). This clonotype was obtained from an adult with an advanced solid tumor such as melanoma, head and neck, liver or kidney cancer. CDR3 in DNA: TGTGCCAGCAGGGGGGAAACCTACAATGAGCAGTTCTTC. Translating it yields CASRGETYNEQFF.